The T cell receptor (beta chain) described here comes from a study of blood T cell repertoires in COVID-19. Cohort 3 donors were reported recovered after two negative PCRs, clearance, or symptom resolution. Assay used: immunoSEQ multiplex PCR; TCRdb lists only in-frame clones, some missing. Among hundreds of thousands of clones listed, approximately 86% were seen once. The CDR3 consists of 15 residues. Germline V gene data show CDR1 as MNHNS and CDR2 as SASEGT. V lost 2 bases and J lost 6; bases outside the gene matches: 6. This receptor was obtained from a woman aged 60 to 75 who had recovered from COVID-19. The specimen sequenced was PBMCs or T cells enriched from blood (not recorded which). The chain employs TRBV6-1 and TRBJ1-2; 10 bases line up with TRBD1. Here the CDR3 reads CASSERFGTGDGYTF. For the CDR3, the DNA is TGTGCCAGCAGTGAAAGATTCGGGACAGGGGATGGCTACACCTTC.